A single sample is the source of the 28 T cell receptor beta chains below, sequenced in a study of blood T cell repertoires in COVID-19. The data were produced by immunoSEQ multiplex PCR, yet TCRdb's version contains in-frame clones alone and is incomplete. The sample lists 55,000 to 85,000 clones; roughly 91% were seen once. Sequencing was carried out using peripheral blood. The receptors here all came from a woman younger than 35 with acute or convalescent COVID-19.

The rearrangement joins TRBV19 to TRBJ1-5; TRBD1 is a possible D gene (5 bases). Germline V gene sequence: CDR1 LNHDA, CDR2 SQIVND (reference sequence). V was trimmed by 4 bases and J by 1 base, leaving 14 bases between them. This CDR3 spans 16 amino acids. Here the CDR3 reads CASSTGVRGSNQPQHF. CDR3 sequence (DNA): TGTGCCAGTAGTACGGGAGTAAGGGGAAGCAATCAGCCCCAGCATTTT. The entire variable domain, with the rest obtained from reference TRBV19 and TRBJ1-5, is as follows: DGGITQSPKYLFRKEGQNVTLSCEQNLNHDAMYWYRQDPGQGLRLIYYSQIVNDFQKGDIAEGYSVSREKKESFPLTVTSAQKNPTAFYLCASSTGVRGSNQPQHFGDGTRLSIL.

The chain is built from TRBV11-2 and TRBJ1-6; no clear D gene. V was trimmed by 3 bases and J by 7 bases, leaving 10 bases between them. The CDR3 contains 14 residues. Germline values: CDR1 SGHAT, CDR2 FQNNGV. As DNA, the CDR3 is TGTGCCAGCAGCTTTGCCAGAGGAAATTCACCCCTCCACTTT. Encoded protein: CASSFARGNSPLHF.

A few counts support this clone. This chain's CDR3 is CASSYSSTSYEETQYF. The CDR3 DNA is TGTGCCAGCAGTTACTCGAGTACTAGCTATGAAGAGACCCAGTACTTC. This sequence joins TRBV6-2 or TRBV6-3 and TRBJ2-5; tentatively, D is TRBD2 (6 bases). V shed 0 bases and J shed 3 bases, with 14 bases lying between them. There are 16 residues in the CDR3. Germline V lookup: CDR1 MNHEY, CDR2 SVGEGT.

V usage is TRBV7-8 and J usage is TRBJ2-3, with unresolved D. V was pared by 5 bases and J by 2 bases, with 14 bases between. CDR1 is SGHVS and CDR2 is FQNEAQ in the germline V gene. CDR3 length equals 15 residues. The CDR3 spells CASSPPHKNTDTQYF. CDR3 nucleotide sequence: TGTGCCAGCAGCCCCCCCCACAAGAACACAGATACGCAGTATTTT.

The chain has TRBV5-1 and TRBJ2-7; 7 bases fit TRBD1. V lost 1 base and J lost 4; bases outside the gene matches: 11. CDR1 is SGHRS, CDR2 YFSETQ, per germline. The CDR3 extends over 16 amino acids. CDR3 DNA: TGCGCCAGCAGCTTGCGATCCGGGACAGTTTCTTACGAGCAGTACTTC. Its translation: CASSLRSGTVSYEQYF.

J is TRBJ2-7 and V is TRBV6-2 or TRBV6-3; D is ambiguous. The CDR3 is 13 amino acids. The germline V gene has CDR1 MNHEY and CDR2 SVGEGT. Trimming stripped 2 bases from V and 7 bases from J, with 12 bases between. CDR3 residues: CASSYSEVREQYF. As DNA, the CDR3 is TGTGCCAGCAGTTACAGCGAAGTGAGGGAGCAGTACTTC.

The chain joins TRBV7-2 to TRBJ2-1; D unclear. Germline assignment: CDR1 SGHTA and CDR2 FQGNSA. The CDR3 spans 14 residues. Trimming removed 1 base at V and 6 bases at J, with 10 bases between. The DNA for the CDR3 is TGTGCCAGCAGCTTAGTACCCCCCGGCAATGAGCAGTTCTTC. Translation gives CASSLVPPGNEQFF.

J is TRBJ2-1 and V is TRBV7-2; D gene unclear. The CDR3 consists of 14 residues. V gave up 2 bases and J gave up 1 base, with 6 bases separating them. The germline CDR1 and CDR2 sequences are SGHTA and FQGNSA. The CDR3 sequence is CASSLFGSYNEQFF. DNA for the CDR3: TGTGCCAGCAGCTTATTCGGGTCCTACAATGAGCAGTTCTTC.

This chain uses TRBV19 with TRBJ2-1, with TRBD2 matching over 9 bases. Germline lookup yields CDR1 LNHDA and CDR2 SQIVND (reference sequence). V lost 10 bases and J lost 2; bases outside the gene matches: 3. The CDR3 has 13 amino acids. The CDR3 sequence: CATAGGPYNEQFF. The DNA of the CDR3 is TGTGCCACAGCGGGGGGCCCCTACAATGAGCAGTTCTTC.

J is TRBJ2-5 and V is TRBV14, with 11 bases matching TRBD2. V trimming: 1 base; J trimming: 3 bases; junction bases outside the gene matches: 10. Germline V CDR1 and CDR2: SGHDN, FVKESK. The CDR3 runs to 18 residues. The CDR3 nucleotides are TGTGCCAGCAGCCAAGGACTAGCGGGAAGCGGCCTTAAAGAGACCCAGTACTTC. Translated: CASSQGLAGSGLKETQYF.

The genes are TRBV5-1 and TRBJ2-3, with 12 nucleotides matching TRBD2. Unmatched junction bases numbered 3, after V lost 7 bases and J lost 3 bases. Germline loops: CDR1 SGHRS, CDR2 YFSETQ. The CDR3 extends over 14 amino acids. The CDR3 reads CASQTSGSTDTQYF. CDR3 nucleotide sequence: TGCGCCAGCCAGACTAGCGGGAGTACAGATACGCAGTATTTT.

This chain links TRBV28 with TRBJ1-1; perhaps TRBD1 as D (5 bases). V lost 3 bases to trimming and J lost 0 bases, with 20 bases between them. The CDR3 is 18 residues long. From germline, CDR1 is MDHEN and CDR2 SYDVKM. The CDR3, as DNA: TGTGCCAGCAGTTTCTGGTCAGGGATCCCCTCTATGAACACTGAAGCTTTCTTT. This codes for CASSFWSGIPSMNTEAFF.

The J gene is TRBJ2-3, the V gene TRBV9, with 10 bases aligning to TRBD2. J gave up 3 bases and V 0 bases, and 1 base lay outside the gene matches. The CDR3 is made up of 15 amino acids. Germline V gene lookup returns CDR1 SGDLS and CDR2 YYNGEE. This chain's CDR3 is CASSVASGSTDTQYF. CDR3 DNA sequence: TGTGCCAGCAGCGTAGCTAGCGGGAGTACAGATACGCAGTATTTT.

This chain connects TRBV27 to TRBJ2-7; 11 bases map to TRBD2. From germline, CDR1 is MNHEY and CDR2 SMNVEV (reference sequence). The CDR3 contains 15 residues. Germline trimming cut 7 bases from V and 2 bases from J; bases unmatched to any gene: 7. The CDR3: CASKKLAGAPYEQYF. The CDR3 coding sequence is TGTGCCAGCAAGAAACTAGCGGGAGCCCCCTACGAGCAGTACTTC.

The chain joins TRBV28 to TRBJ2-2; 10 nucleotides agree with TRBD1. The CDR3 loop spans 17 amino acids. Germline loops: CDR1 MDHEN, CDR2 SYDVKM. After removal of 4 bases from V and 3 bases from J, the junction contained 8 bases not matched to a gene. The CDR3 coding sequence is TGTGCCAGCAGTTCCCGGACCGGGACAGGGGACACCGGGGAGCTGTTTTTT. Translated: CASSSRTGTGDTGELFF.

The count of this clone is one. The V gene is TRBV5-4, the J gene TRBJ2-1; 10 bases are a match to TRBD1. Germline-derived CDR1 and CDR2 are SGHNT and YYREEE (reference sequence). The CDR3 is 14 residues long. Trimming at V came to 0 bases and at J to 9 bases, leaving 3 bases not matched to a gene. This CDR3 is CASSLETGGGEQFF. In DNA, the CDR3 is TGTGCCAGCAGCTTGGAGACAGGGGGCGGTGAGCAGTTCTTC.

V gene TRBV28 combines with J gene TRBJ2-7; 8 bases fit TRBD2. This CDR3 has 17 amino acids. CDR1 is MDHEN, CDR2 SYDVKM, per germline. V lost 5 bases and J lost 9; bases outside the gene matches: 21. DNA for the CDR3: TGTGCCAGCAGTCCCTTCGGAGTAGCGGGGCCTCTTGTAGGGCAGTACTTC. Amino acid sequence: CASSPFGVAGPLVGQYF.

The J gene is TRBJ1-1, the V gene TRBV24-1, with D possibly matching TRBD1 (6 bases). Looked up from germline, CDR1 is KGHDR and CDR2 is SFDVKD. Trimming took 1 base from V and 8 from J, leaving 13 bases between them. This CDR3 contains 14 residues. The CDR3 is CATSDFPDRAEAFF. The CDR3 bases are TGTGCCACCAGTGATTTTCCGGACAGAGCCGAAGCTTTCTTT.

The chain has TRBV19 and TRBJ2-3, with a tentative D call TRBD2 (6 bases). This CDR3 comprises 15 residues. Looked up from germline, CDR1 is LNHDA and CDR2 is SQIVND (reference sequence). The germline V and J ends were trimmed by 1 base and 1 base, with 9 bases remaining between them. CDR3 loop: CASSIAERGTDTQYF. The DNA for the CDR3 is TGTGCCAGTAGTATAGCCGAGCGGGGCACAGATACGCAGTATTTT. Using reference TRBV19 and TRBJ2-3 for the parts outside the CDR3, the full variable domain is DGGITQSPKYLFRKEGQNVTLSCEQNLNHDAMYWYRQDPGQGLRLIYYSQIVNDFQKGDIAEGYSVSREKKESFPLTVTSAQKNPTAFYLCASSIAERGTDTQYFGPGTRLTVL.

This clone has just a few counts. In DNA form, the CDR3 reads TGTGCCACCAGCAGAGATCGGGGAACGAACACCGGGGAGCTGTTTTTT. Its protein product is CATSRDRGTNTGELFF. The rearrangement joins TRBV15 to TRBJ2-2, with D perhaps TRBD2 (5 bases). Per germline, CDR1 LNHNV and CDR2 YYDKDF (reference sequence). This CDR3 is 16 amino acids long. V gave up 0 bases and J gave up 0 bases, with 8 bases separating them. Supplemented by reference TRBV15 and TRBJ2-2, the full variable domain reads DAMVIQNPRYQVTQFGKPVTLSCSQTLNHNVMYWYQQKSSQAPKLLFHYYDKDFNNEADTPDNFQSRRPNTSFCFLDIRSPGLGDTAMYLCATSRDRGTNTGELFFGEGSRLTVL.

The chain combines TRBV18 with TRBJ1-1, with 7 bases lining up with TRBD1. Germline V CDR1 and CDR2: KGHSH, LQKENI. The CDR3 length is 16 residues. V was clipped by 5 bases and J by 1 base; unmatched bases: 10. The CDR3 region is CASSSRQGGENTEAFF. For the CDR3, the DNA is TGTGCCAGCTCATCCCGACAGGGCGGTGAGAACACTGAAGCTTTCTTT.

In its sample, this clone was seen once. The genes are TRBV6-6 and TRBJ2-7; 9 positions agree with TRBD2. The CDR3 length is 15 residues. V lost 5 bases to trimming and J lost 2 bases; unmatched junction nucleotides: 7. CDR1 is MNHNY, CDR2 SVGAGI, per germline (reference sequence). The CDR3 sequence is CASSPRSSGAYEQYF. The CDR3 bases are TGTGCCAGCAGTCCACGTTCTAGCGGGGCCTACGAGCAGTACTTC.

A single count supports this clone. The chain couples TRBV20-1 to TRBJ1-3; no clear D. Germline V gene sequence: CDR1 DFQATT, CDR2 SNEGSKA (reference sequence). The CDR3 has 18 amino acids. The germline V and J ends were trimmed by 3 bases and 0 bases, with 21 bases remaining between them. This CDR3 reads CSASPVKAGFRSGNTIYF. The CDR3 DNA reads TGCAGTGCTAGTCCGGTTAAGGCAGGATTTCGCTCTGGAAACACCATATATTTT.

The J gene is TRBJ2-7, the V gene TRBV5-4; 9 bases match TRBD1. Germline trimming cut 4 bases from V and 5 bases from J; bases unmatched to any gene: 10. There are 15 residues in the CDR3. Germline V gene data show CDR1 as SGHNT and CDR2 as YYREEE (reference sequence). This CDR3 is CASSPSGTGFNEQYF. The DNA of the CDR3 is TGTGCCAGCAGCCCCTCAGGGACAGGGTTCAACGAGCAGTACTTC.

CDR3 nucleotide sequence: TGTGCCAGCAGTGTAGGTAGCGGGAACCCCTACAATGAGCAGTTCTTC. This codes for CASSVGSGNPYNEQFF. This rearrangement joins TRBV2 to TRBJ2-1; TRBD2 matches at 8 bases. The ends lost 4 bases at V and 2 bases at J; junction bases unmatched: 7. Germline V gene sequence: CDR1 SNHLY, CDR2 FYNNEI. The CDR3 extends over 16 amino acids.

J is TRBJ2-2 and V is TRBV19, with 10 positions matching TRBD2. Germline V lookup: CDR1 LNHDA, CDR2 SQIVND (reference sequence). V lost 4 bases, J lost 5 bases, and 4 bases stayed unmatched. The CDR3 consists of 15 residues. The CDR3 reads CASSTLAGGTGELFF. As DNA, the CDR3 is TGTGCCAGTAGTACCTTAGCGGGGGGTACCGGGGAGCTGTTTTTT.

This clone has just one count. This sequence joins TRBV15 and TRBJ1-6; no clear D. V was cut by 3 bases and J by 3 bases, with 9 bases left in between. This CDR3 is built from 15 residues. Per the germline V gene, CDR1 is LNHNV and CDR2 is YYDKDF (reference sequence). This CDR3 reads CATSSEGYYNSPLHF. CDR3 nucleotide sequence: TGTGCCACCAGCAGCGAGGGTTACTATAATTCACCCCTCCACTTT.

The chain has TRBV2 and TRBJ2-5, with TRBD1 matching 8 bases. CDR3 length equals 15 residues. The V gene's germline CDR1 is SNHLY and CDR2 FYNNEI. Trimming removed 4 bases from V and 4 bases from J; junction bases left unmatched: 8. The CDR3 nucleotides read TGTGCCAGCAGTGGACAGGGGCGGATCGGAGAGACCCAGTACTTC. The encoded protein is CASSGQGRIGETQYF.